This T cell receptor (beta chain) derives from a study of T-cell memory formation after mild COVID-19. The germline V gene encodes CDR1 MNHNY and CDR2 SVGAGI (reference sequence). This CDR3 is 15 amino acids long. Between the trimmed V and J ends, which lost 6 bases and 4 bases, there was a span of 19 bases. TCRdb independently ran MiXCR on the 5' RACE reads; one entry per CDR3 protein. This sample yields more than 300,000 distinct CDR3 sequences, of which about 20% are seen a single time; roughly a fifth belongs to the top ten. This clonotype was seen more than once but under ten times. Sequencing was done on a sample of PBMCs or a T cell subset sorted from them (not recorded which). This TCR was sampled from a young man who had mild COVID-19 (a few samples of this study predate the infection). Cell type and time point are not known. The chain is built from TRBV6-6 and TRBJ2-7; D may be TRBD1 or TRBD2 (6 bases each). CDR3 DNA: TGTGCCAGCAGCAACCCGGCCGGGGGCCATTACGAGCAGTACGTC. Its translation: CASSNPAGGHYEQYV.